This section outlines one TCR beta chain sequence together with its context. Its antigen is currently unknown. The CDR3 covers 14 residues. The ends were cut back, 4 bases at V and 4 bases at J, with 16 bases in the middle. CDR1 and CDR2 from the germline V gene are SQVTM and ANQGSEA. With 60 Vbeta and 13 Jbeta primers, the PCR was carried out. The data were produced by immunoSEQ multiplex PCR, yet TCRdb's version contains in-frame clones alone and is incomplete. Of tens of thousands of clones in the sample, around 70% were seen once. The sample comes from a study of cytomegalovirus exposure and HLA in healthy donors. Notes on the study in general: Excluded: some indistinguishable V segments such as TRBV6-2 and TRBV6-3. The productive fraction for most TCR beta V segments was about 90% or about 30% in an earlier analysis. The likely origin of a cluster of highly shared sequence variants was a sequencing artifact.

The sequencing input was PBMCs. This TCR came from a woman aged 30 to 39 in good health and CMV-seropositive. The chain couples TRBV29-1 to TRBJ1-2; possible D gene TRBD1, 6 bases. CDR3 amino acids: CSVGGRQSIYGYTF. In nucleotides, the CDR3 is TGCAGCGTTGGGGGGCGGCAGTCGATCTATGGCTACACCTTC.